This is a list of T cell receptor beta chains from one sample in a study of T cell changes during pregnancy in multiple sclerosis. The assay was immunoSEQ multiplex PCR, and TCRdb's table has in-frame clones only and misses some. The sample has approximately 24,000 clones; around 90% are singletons. The material sequenced was CD4+ T cells from peripheral blood mononuclear cells, taken in the second trimester of pregnancy. These receptors all come from a female donor in good health, enrolled as a control in a pregnancy study. CDR3s include the opening cysteine and the closing phenylalanine or tryptophan. The order of the fields is clone size, V gene, CDR3 length, J gene, D gene, CDR3 DNA, CDR3 protein. A D gene is named only where the DNA matches it firmly. The listing skips clone size in some rows; elsewhere it reads once, few, many or a size class.

clone size: -; V gene: TRBV6-5; CDR3 length: 14; J gene: TRBJ1-5; D gene: -; CDR3 DNA: TGTGCCAGCAGTCCCAGACGGGAGGATCAGCCCCAGCATTTT; CDR3 protein: CASSPRREDQPQHF
clone size: -; V gene: TRBV18; CDR3 length: 17; J gene: TRBJ1-2; D gene: TRBD1; CDR3 DNA: TGTGCCAGCTCACCTCAGCCCGGGACAGGGGCGGGCTATGGCTACACCTTC; CDR3 protein: CASSPQPGTGAGYGYTF
clone size: -; V gene: TRBV6-5; CDR3 length: 14; J gene: TRBJ1-2; D gene: -; CDR3 DNA: TGTGCCAGCAGTGGTTCAGTTATTAACTATGGCTACACCTTC; CDR3 protein: CASSGSVINYGYTF
clone size: -; V gene: TRBV6-1; CDR3 length: 15; J gene: TRBJ2-3; D gene: -; CDR3 DNA: TGTGCCAGCAGTTCTACAGGGACCGTCACAGATACGCAGTATTTT; CDR3 protein: CASSSTGTVTDTQYF
clone size: -; V gene: TRBV9; CDR3 length: 14; J gene: TRBJ1-1; D gene: -; CDR3 DNA: TGTGCCAGCAGCGCGGACGGGGGTTCAGCCGAAGCTTTCTTT; CDR3 protein: CASSADGGSAEAFF
clone size: -; V gene: TRBV5-3; CDR3 length: 13; J gene: TRBJ1-1; D gene: -; CDR3 DNA: TGTGCTTATTCCGGGACACTGAACACTGAAGCTTTCTTT; CDR3 protein: CAYSGTLNTEAFF
clone size: -; V gene: TRBV5-6; CDR3 length: 15; J gene: TRBJ2-3; D gene: -; CDR3 DNA: TGTGCCAGCAGCGTAACCGGGAGACGCACAGATACGCAGTATTTT; CDR3 protein: CASSVTGRRTDTQYF
clone size: -; V gene: TRBV12-1; CDR3 length: 16; J gene: TRBJ2-7; D gene: -; CDR3 DNA: TGTGCCAGCAGCTGCGGGACAGGGGGTCGTATATACGAGCAGTACTTC; CDR3 protein: CASSCGTGGRIYEQYF
clone size: few; V gene: TRBV28; CDR3 length: 16; J gene: TRBJ2-7; D gene: -; CDR3 DNA: TGTGCCAGCAGTGCCCCGACAGTTCCCCTCTCCCACGAGCAGTACTTC; CDR3 protein: CASSAPTVPLSHEQYF
clone size: -; V gene: TRBV5-1; CDR3 length: 15; J gene: TRBJ1-4; D gene: -; CDR3 DNA: TGCGCCAGCAGCTTCGGGGGGCCGCGGAATGAAAAACTGTTTTTT; CDR3 protein: CASSFGGPRNEKLFF
clone size: -; V gene: TRBV7-2; CDR3 length: 15; J gene: TRBJ1-1; D gene: -; CDR3 DNA: TGTGCCAGCAGCCTATCGGGTGGATTTGGCACTGAAGCTTTCTTT; CDR3 protein: CASSLSGGFGTEAFF
clone size: few; V gene: TRBV5-1; CDR3 length: 11; J gene: TRBJ2-7; D gene: TRBD2; CDR3 DNA: TGCGCCAGCATGGGGGGGTACGAGCAGTACTTC; CDR3 protein: CASMGGYEQYF
clone size: once; V gene: TRBV11-2; CDR3 length: 15; J gene: TRBJ2-7; D gene: -; CDR3 DNA: TGTGCCAGCAGCTTAGGCGTGGCAGGGGACTACGAGCAGTACTTC; CDR3 protein: CASSLGVAGDYEQYF
clone size: -; V gene: TRBV28; CDR3 length: 17; J gene: TRBJ1-5; D gene: TRBD1; CDR3 DNA: TGTGCCAGCAGTTTAAATATCCGGGACAGGACCTTATGGCCCCAGCATTTT; CDR3 protein: CASSLNIRDRTLWPQHF
clone size: -; V gene: TRBV28; CDR3 length: 14; J gene: TRBJ2-5; D gene: -; CDR3 DNA: TGTGCCAGCAGTTTATCGCCAGGACAAGAGACCCAGTACTTC; CDR3 protein: CASSLSPGQETQYF
clone size: -; V gene: TRBV28; CDR3 length: 15; J gene: TRBJ1-1; D gene: TRBD1; CDR3 DNA: TGTGCCAGCTCTCGACGAGGGTCAGGGGGAGGACGAGCTTTCTTT; CDR3 protein: CASSRRGSGGGRAFF
clone size: -; V gene: TRBV19; CDR3 length: 14; J gene: TRBJ1-5; D gene: TRBD1; CDR3 DNA: TGTGCCATAAGGGGGCGGGACCCCAATCAGCCCCAGCATTTT; CDR3 protein: CAIRGRDPNQPQHF
clone size: -; V gene: TRBV30; CDR3 length: 14; J gene: TRBJ1-5; D gene: TRBD1; CDR3 DNA: TGTGCCTGGAGTGGGGGACAGCGGGCTCAGCCCCAGCATTTT; CDR3 protein: CAWSGGQRAQPQHF
clone size: -; V gene: TRBV11-2; CDR3 length: 17; J gene: TRBJ2-3; D gene: TRBD2; CDR3 DNA: TGTGCCAGCAGCTTAGGGGGTGCGGGGGGGACCACAGATACGCAGTATTTT; CDR3 protein: CASSLGGAGGTTDTQYF
clone size: -; V gene: TRBV29-1; CDR3 length: 12; J gene: TRBJ1-1; D gene: -; CDR3 DNA: TGCAGCGTCGTCAGGGGAAGCAATGAAGCTTTCTTT; CDR3 protein: CSVVRGSNEAFF
clone size: once; V gene: TRBV6-1; CDR3 length: 13; J gene: TRBJ1-2; D gene: TRBD1; CDR3 DNA: TGTGCCAGCAGCGTTGGGACAGGGGACGGCTACACCTTC; CDR3 protein: CASSVGTGDGYTF
clone size: -; V gene: TRBV9; CDR3 length: 15; J gene: TRBJ2-6; D gene: -; CDR3 DNA: TGTGCCAGCAGCGTAGGGACACTTGGGGCCAACGTCCTGACTTTC; CDR3 protein: CASSVGTLGANVLTF
clone size: -; V gene: TRBV19; CDR3 length: 17; J gene: TRBJ2-4; D gene: -; CDR3 DNA: TGTGCCAGTAGTACCTCCGCAGGAAGTTCGACCAAAAACATTCAGTACTTC; CDR3 protein: CASSTSAGSSTKNIQYF
clone size: -; V gene: TRBV30; CDR3 length: 13; J gene: TRBJ1-1; D gene: -; CDR3 DNA: TGTGCCTGGAGCCTACTTCGGGACACTGAAGCTTTCTTT; CDR3 protein: CAWSLLRDTEAFF
clone size: -; V gene: TRBV11-1; CDR3 length: 16; J gene: TRBJ1-3; D gene: -; CDR3 DNA: TGTGCCAGCAGCTTTGGCAGGGCGGTTTCTGGAAACACCATATATTTT; CDR3 protein: CASSFGRAVSGNTIYF
clone size: -; V gene: TRBV19; CDR3 length: 12; J gene: TRBJ2-7; D gene: -; CDR3 DNA: TGTGCCAGCCGCGGGGACTCCTACGAGCAGTACTTC; CDR3 protein: CASRGDSYEQYF
clone size: -; V gene: TRBV12-5; CDR3 length: 14; J gene: TRBJ2-3; D gene: TRBD1; CDR3 DNA: TGTGCTAGTGGTTGGGACAGGGGGACAGATACGCAGTATTTT; CDR3 protein: CASGWDRGTDTQYF
clone size: -; V gene: TRBV7-9; CDR3 length: 17; J gene: TRBJ2-1; D gene: TRBD1; CDR3 DNA: TGTGCCAGCAGCACAACTCAGGGGGCGAAGATTTATCATGAGCAGTTCTTC; CDR3 protein: CASSTTQGAKIYHEQFF
clone size: -; V gene: TRBV19; CDR3 length: 15; J gene: TRBJ1-2; D gene: TRBD1; CDR3 DNA: TGTGCCAGTACCGAAGAGGGACAGAGGGACTATGGCTACACCTTC; CDR3 protein: CASTEEGQRDYGYTF
clone size: -; V gene: TRBV2; CDR3 length: 12; J gene: TRBJ2-2; D gene: -; CDR3 DNA: TGTGCCAGCCAACTTCTGCCCGGGGAGCTGTTTTTT; CDR3 protein: CASQLLPGELFF
clone size: -; V gene: TRBV6-1; CDR3 length: 15; J gene: TRBJ2-7; D gene: TRBD2; CDR3 DNA: TGTGCCAGCAGTGAATCTTCGGGAGGGAGCGACGAGCAGTACTTC; CDR3 protein: CASSESSGGSDEQYF
clone size: -; V gene: TRBV18; CDR3 length: 16; J gene: TRBJ2-3; D gene: -; CDR3 DNA: TGTGCCAGCTCACCGCAGGGGCAATCGGGCACAGATACGCAGTATTTT; CDR3 protein: CASSPQGQSGTDTQYF
clone size: -; V gene: TRBV5-5; CDR3 length: 14; J gene: TRBJ1-3; D gene: -; CDR3 DNA: TGTGCCAGCAGCTTGGCGGGCTCTGGAAACACCATATATTTT; CDR3 protein: CASSLAGSGNTIYF
clone size: -; V gene: TRBV27; CDR3 length: 14; J gene: TRBJ1-2; D gene: TRBD1; CDR3 DNA: TGTGCCAGCAGTGGATTGGACAGGAACTATGGCTACACCTTC; CDR3 protein: CASSGLDRNYGYTF
clone size: -; V gene: TRBV5-4; CDR3 length: 15; J gene: TRBJ2-1; D gene: TRBD2; CDR3 DNA: TGTGCCAGCAGCTCCCGACTAGCGGGAGGGTTTGAGCAGTTCTTC; CDR3 protein: CASSSRLAGGFEQFF
clone size: -; V gene: TRBV7-6; CDR3 length: 16; J gene: TRBJ2-1; D gene: -; CDR3 DNA: TGTGCCAGCAGCTCCCGCCCCTCGGGCTCCTACAATGAGCAGTTCTTC; CDR3 protein: CASSSRPSGSYNEQFF
clone size: -; V gene: TRBV18; CDR3 length: 15; J gene: TRBJ2-1; D gene: TRBD2; CDR3 DNA: TGTGCCAGCTCCCCAAGCGGGGGGGCCTACAATGAGCAGTTCTTC; CDR3 protein: CASSPSGGAYNEQFF
clone size: -; V gene: TRBV27; CDR3 length: 15; J gene: TRBJ2-3; D gene: -; CDR3 DNA: TGTGCCAGCAGTGCCCTAAGCTTCGGCACAGATACGCAGTATTTT; CDR3 protein: CASSALSFGTDTQYF
clone size: -; V gene: TRBV7-8; CDR3 length: 18; J gene: TRBJ1-5; D gene: TRBD1; CDR3 DNA: TGTGCCAGCAGCTTAATCCTGGCCGCAGGGGGAGCCCTGTGGCCCCAGCATTTT; CDR3 protein: CASSLILAAGGALWPQHF
clone size: -; V gene: TRBV28; CDR3 length: 12; J gene: TRBJ1-2; D gene: TRBD1; CDR3 DNA: TGTGCCAGCACTAACAGGGGCTATGGCTACACCTTC; CDR3 protein: CASTNRGYGYTF
clone size: -; V gene: TRBV9; CDR3 length: 13; J gene: TRBJ2-3; D gene: -; CDR3 DNA: TGTGCCAGCAGCCCTTCGCTCGGAGATACGCAGTATTTT; CDR3 protein: CASSPSLGDTQYF
clone size: -; V gene: TRBV28; CDR3 length: 10; J gene: TRBJ1-2; D gene: -; CDR3 DNA: TGTGCCAGCAAGGGGTCTGGCTACACCTTC; CDR3 protein: CASKGSGYTF
clone size: once; V gene: TRBV30; CDR3 length: 13; J gene: TRBJ2-7; D gene: TRBD2; CDR3 DNA: TGTGCCTTAAGACTAGCGGGAATCTACGAGCAGTACTTC; CDR3 protein: CALRLAGIYEQYF
clone size: -; V gene: TRBV5-1; CDR3 length: 14; J gene: TRBJ1-4; D gene: TRBD1; CDR3 DNA: TGCGCCAGCAGCAAGGACAGGGTTAATGAAAAACTGTTTTTT; CDR3 protein: CASSKDRVNEKLFF
clone size: -; V gene: TRBV11-2; CDR3 length: 16; J gene: TRBJ2-2; D gene: -; CDR3 DNA: TGTGCCAGCAGCTTAGGGGTCGGGGGTTCGCCCGGGGAGCTGTTTTTT; CDR3 protein: CASSLGVGGSPGELFF
clone size: -; V gene: TRBV30; CDR3 length: 14; J gene: TRBJ2-2; D gene: -; CDR3 DNA: TGTGCCTGCCCTTTGACAGACCTCACCGGGGAGCTGTTTTTT; CDR3 protein: CACPLTDLTGELFF
clone size: few; V gene: TRBV10-3; CDR3 length: 12; J gene: TRBJ1-1; D gene: -; CDR3 DNA: TGTGCCATCAGTGAGTTCGGCACTGAAGCTTTCTTT; CDR3 protein: CAISEFGTEAFF
clone size: -; V gene: TRBV5-1; CDR3 length: 14; J gene: TRBJ2-7; D gene: TRBD1; CDR3 DNA: TGCGCCAGTGGCCGAGACAGGGGGATGTACGAGCAGTACTTC; CDR3 protein: CASGRDRGMYEQYF
clone size: -; V gene: TRBV5-1; CDR3 length: 15; J gene: TRBJ1-1; D gene: -; CDR3 DNA: TGCGCCAGCAGCTTGAGTCGCCAGGGTGGCACTGAAGCTTTCTTT; CDR3 protein: CASSLSRQGGTEAFF
clone size: once; V gene: TRBV5-6; CDR3 length: 15; J gene: TRBJ2-7; D gene: -; CDR3 DNA: TGTGCCAGCAGCTTTTTTGGAGGATCTTCCTACGAGCAGTACTTC; CDR3 protein: CASSFFGGSSYEQYF
clone size: -; V gene: TRBV27; CDR3 length: 15; J gene: TRBJ2-3; D gene: -; CDR3 DNA: TGTGCCAGCAGTCTTGCGGGGCAACCGGGGGATACGCAGTATTTT; CDR3 protein: CASSLAGQPGDTQYF
clone size: -; V gene: TRBV7-3; CDR3 length: 15; J gene: TRBJ1-3; D gene: TRBD1; CDR3 DNA: TGTGCCAGCAGCTTAAGGACAGGCTCTGGAAACACCATATATTTT; CDR3 protein: CASSLRTGSGNTIYF
clone size: -; V gene: TRBV4-2; CDR3 length: 13; J gene: TRBJ2-5; D gene: TRBD1; CDR3 DNA: TGTGCCAGCAGTCGGGACAGAGAAGAGACCCAGTACTTC; CDR3 protein: CASSRDREETQYF
clone size: -; V gene: TRBV27; CDR3 length: 14; J gene: TRBJ1-5; D gene: -; CDR3 DNA: TGTGCCAGCAGTTTGACTCTCCCGGGGCAGCCCCAGCATTTT; CDR3 protein: CASSLTLPGQPQHF
clone size: once; V gene: TRBV19; CDR3 length: 16; J gene: TRBJ1-1; D gene: TRBD1; CDR3 DNA: TGTGCCAGTAGTCCTTCCGGGACAGGGTATTATACTGAAGCTTTCTTT; CDR3 protein: CASSPSGTGYYTEAFF